This T cell receptor beta chain appears in the sequencing data of a study of blood T cell repertoires in COVID-19. The V and J ends lost 5 bases and 2 bases, in that order; junction bases with no gene match: 5. The length of the CDR3 is 16 residues. Germline CDR1 is SGHRS and CDR2 is YFSETQ. In the original analysis: Estimation of nucleated cell counts was performed using reference gene primer amplification. The assay was immunoSEQ multiplex PCR, and TCRdb's table has in-frame clones only and misses some. That table supplies the V and J calls and clone size; D and trimming were determined from the DNA. This sample carries tens of thousands of clones, around 94% of them seen once, and the ten largest clones take under 8%.

The material sequenced was peripheral blood. J is TRBJ2-3 and V is TRBV5-1; the match to TRBD2 covers 13 bases. This TCR came from a human donor in a cohort sampled during active COVID-19. The CDR3 coding sequence is TGCGCCAGCAGGACCGGGACTAGCGGGAACACAGATACGCAGTATTTT. Its translation: CASRTGTSGNTDTQYF.